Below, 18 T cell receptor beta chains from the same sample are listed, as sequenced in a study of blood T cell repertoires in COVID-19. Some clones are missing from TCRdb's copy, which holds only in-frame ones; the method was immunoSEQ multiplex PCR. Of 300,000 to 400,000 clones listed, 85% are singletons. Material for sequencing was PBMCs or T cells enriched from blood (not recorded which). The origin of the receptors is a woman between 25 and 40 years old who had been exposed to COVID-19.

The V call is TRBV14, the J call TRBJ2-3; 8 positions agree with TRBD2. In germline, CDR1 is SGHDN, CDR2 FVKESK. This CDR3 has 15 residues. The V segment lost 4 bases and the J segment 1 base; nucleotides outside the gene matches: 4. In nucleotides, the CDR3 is TGTGCCAGCAGCCGAAGCGGGGGCCGCACAGATACGCAGTATTTT. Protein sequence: CASSRSGGRTDTQYF.

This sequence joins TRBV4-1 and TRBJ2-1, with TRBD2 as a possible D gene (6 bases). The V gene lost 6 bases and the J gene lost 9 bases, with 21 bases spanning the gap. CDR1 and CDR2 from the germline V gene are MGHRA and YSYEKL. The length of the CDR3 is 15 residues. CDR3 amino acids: CASREDTSGVTEQFF. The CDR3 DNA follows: TGCGCCAGCAGGGAGGACACTTCGGGAGTGACTGAGCAGTTCTTC.

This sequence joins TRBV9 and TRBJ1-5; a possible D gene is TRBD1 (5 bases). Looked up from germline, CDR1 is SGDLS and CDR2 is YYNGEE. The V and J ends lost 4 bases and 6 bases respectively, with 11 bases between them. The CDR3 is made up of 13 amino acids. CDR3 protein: CASSPPGGQPQHF. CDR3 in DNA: TGTGCCAGCAGCCCCCCGGGGGGTCAGCCCCAGCATTTT.

The DNA of the CDR3 is TGTGCCAGCAGTCGGACAGGGGGAACTAATGAAAAACTGTTTTTT. Protein product: CASSRTGGTNEKLFF. The V call is TRBV5-4, the J call TRBJ1-4; 10 bases agree with TRBD1. J gave up 1 base and V 5 bases, and 2 bases lay outside the gene matches. Looked up from germline, CDR1 is SGHNT and CDR2 is YYREEE (reference sequence). The CDR3 spans 15 residues.

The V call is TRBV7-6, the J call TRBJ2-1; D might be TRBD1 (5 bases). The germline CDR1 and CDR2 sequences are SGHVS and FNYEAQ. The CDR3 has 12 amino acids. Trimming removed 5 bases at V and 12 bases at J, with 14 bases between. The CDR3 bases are TGTGCCAGCAGCCAACCGATCCAGGGGCAGTTCTTC. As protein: CASSQPIQGQFF.

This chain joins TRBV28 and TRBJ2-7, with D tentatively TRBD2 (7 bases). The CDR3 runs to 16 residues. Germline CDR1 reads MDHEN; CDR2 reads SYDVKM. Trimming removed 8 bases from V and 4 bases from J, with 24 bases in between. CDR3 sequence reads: CASHGGGGDRIYEQYF. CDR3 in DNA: TGTGCCAGCCATGGTGGGGGGGGAGACAGGATTTACGAGCAGTACTTC.

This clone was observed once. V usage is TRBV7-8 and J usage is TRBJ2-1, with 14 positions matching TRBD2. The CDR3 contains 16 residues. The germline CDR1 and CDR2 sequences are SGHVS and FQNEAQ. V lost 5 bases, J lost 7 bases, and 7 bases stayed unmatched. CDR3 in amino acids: CASSPLRTSGGNEQFF. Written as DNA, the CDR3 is TGTGCCAGCAGCCCCCTTCGGACTAGCGGGGGGAATGAGCAGTTCTTC.

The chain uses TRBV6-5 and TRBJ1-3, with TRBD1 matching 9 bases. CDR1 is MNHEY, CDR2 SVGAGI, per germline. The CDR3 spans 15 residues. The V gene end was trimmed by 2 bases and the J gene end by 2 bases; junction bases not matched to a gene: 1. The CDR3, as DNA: TGTGCCAGCAGTTACCGACAGGGGGCTGGAAACACCATATATTTT. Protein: CASSYRQGAGNTIYF.

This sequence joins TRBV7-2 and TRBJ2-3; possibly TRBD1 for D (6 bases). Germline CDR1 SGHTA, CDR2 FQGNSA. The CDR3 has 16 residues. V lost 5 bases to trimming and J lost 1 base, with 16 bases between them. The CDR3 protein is CASSINRVGGTDTQYF. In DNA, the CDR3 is TGTGCCAGCAGCATCAACAGGGTCGGTGGCACAGATACGCAGTATTTT.

CDR3 DNA sequence: TGTGCCACCCGAGGTGCTAGCGGGGTGTTCTCCTACGAGCAGTACTTC. Translating it yields CATRGASGVFSYEQYF. The V gene is TRBV24-1, the J gene TRBJ2-7; 9 bases align to TRBD2. This CDR3 spans 16 amino acids. V lost 9 bases to trimming and J lost 0 bases; unmatched junction nucleotides: 11. Germline V gives CDR1 KGHDR, CDR2 SFDVKD.

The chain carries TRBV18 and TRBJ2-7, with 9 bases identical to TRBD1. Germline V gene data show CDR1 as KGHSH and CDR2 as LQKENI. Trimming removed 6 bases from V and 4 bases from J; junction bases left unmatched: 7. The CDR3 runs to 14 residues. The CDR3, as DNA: TGTGCCAGCTCCCGACAGGGGGACGGTTACGAGCAGTACTTC. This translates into CASSRQGDGYEQYF.

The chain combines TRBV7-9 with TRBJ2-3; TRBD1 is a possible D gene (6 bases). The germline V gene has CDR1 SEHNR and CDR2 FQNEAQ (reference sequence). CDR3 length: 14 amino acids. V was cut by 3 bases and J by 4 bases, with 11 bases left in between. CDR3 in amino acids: CASSFWDNPDTQYF. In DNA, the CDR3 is TGTGCCAGCAGCTTTTGGGACAATCCAGATACGCAGTATTTT.

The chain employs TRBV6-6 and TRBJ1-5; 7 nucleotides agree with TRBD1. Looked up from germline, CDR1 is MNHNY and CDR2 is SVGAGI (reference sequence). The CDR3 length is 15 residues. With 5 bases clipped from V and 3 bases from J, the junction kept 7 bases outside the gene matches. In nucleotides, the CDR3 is TGTGCCAGCAGTCCCACAGGGGAGCCCAATCAGCCCCAGCATTTT. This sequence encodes CASSPTGEPNQPQHF.

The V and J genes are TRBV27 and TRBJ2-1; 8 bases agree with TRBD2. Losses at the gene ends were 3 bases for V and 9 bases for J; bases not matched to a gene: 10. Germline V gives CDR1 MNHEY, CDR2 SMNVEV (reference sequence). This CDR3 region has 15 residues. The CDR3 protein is CASSFVAGSVGEQFF. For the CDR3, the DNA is TGTGCCAGCAGTTTCGTAGCGGGGAGTGTCGGTGAGCAGTTCTTC.

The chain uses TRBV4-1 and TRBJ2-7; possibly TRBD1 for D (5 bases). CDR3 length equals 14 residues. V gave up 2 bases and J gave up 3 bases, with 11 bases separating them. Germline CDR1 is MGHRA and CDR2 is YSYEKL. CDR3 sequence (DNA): TGCGCCAGCAGCCAAATGGGCCAGGGCTACGAGCAGTACTTC. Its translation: CASSQMGQGYEQYF.

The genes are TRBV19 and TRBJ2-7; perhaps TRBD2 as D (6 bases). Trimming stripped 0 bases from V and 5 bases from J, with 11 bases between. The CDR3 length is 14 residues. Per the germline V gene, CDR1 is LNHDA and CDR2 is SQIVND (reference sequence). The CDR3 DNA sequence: TGTGCCAGTAGTATAGACATCGGGAGAGACGAGCAGTACTTC. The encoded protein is CASSIDIGRDEQYF. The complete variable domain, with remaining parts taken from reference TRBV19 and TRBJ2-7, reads DGGITQSPKYLFRKEGQNVTLSCEQNLNHDAMYWYRQDPGQGLRLIYYSQIVNDFQKGDIAEGYSVSREKKESFPLTVTSAQKNPTAFYLCASSIDIGRDEQYFGPGTRLTVT.

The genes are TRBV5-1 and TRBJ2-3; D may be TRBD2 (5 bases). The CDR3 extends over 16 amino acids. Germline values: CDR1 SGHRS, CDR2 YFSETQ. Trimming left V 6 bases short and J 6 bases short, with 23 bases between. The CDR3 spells CASTLGAGSRGDTQYF. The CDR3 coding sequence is TGCGCCAGCACTCTTGGTGCGGGTTCCCGTGGCGATACGCAGTATTTT.

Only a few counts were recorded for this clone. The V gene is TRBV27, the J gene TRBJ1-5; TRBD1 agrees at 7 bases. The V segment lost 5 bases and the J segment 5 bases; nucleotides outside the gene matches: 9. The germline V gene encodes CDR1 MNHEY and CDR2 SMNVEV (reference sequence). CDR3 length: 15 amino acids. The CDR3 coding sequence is TGTGCCAGCAGTCCCTTCCAGGGGGTTGATCAGCCCCAGCATTTT. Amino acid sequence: CASSPFQGVDQPQHF.